Listed below are T cell receptor beta chains from one sample, sequenced in a study of cytomegalovirus exposure and HLA in healthy donors. Clones were read by immunoSEQ multiplex PCR, and TCRdb kept only the in-frame ones, dropping some. Altogether more than 110,000 clones are present, around three quarters being singletons, with the ten largest covering just under 1%. Specimen: PBMCs. These receptors were collected from a young man in good health and CMV-seronegative. CDR3s include the opening cysteine and the closing phenylalanine or tryptophan. D genes are given only for firm matches. Rows may omit the clone size; those that give it use once, few, many or a size class.

CDR3: CASSLGTGTNEKLFF; DNA: TGTGCCAGCAGCTTAGGAACGGGTACTAATGAAAAACTGTTTTTT; V: TRBV7-2; J: TRBJ1-4; D: -; size: -
CDR3: CASSSRQGGNEAFF; DNA: TGTGCCAGCAGCTCCCGACAGGGGGGTAATGAAGCTTTCTTT; V: TRBV7-9; J: TRBJ1-1; D: TRBD1; size: -
CDR3: CASSMGPGGRTFF; DNA: TGTGCCAGTAGTATGGGGCCCGGGGGTAGAACTTTCTTT; V: TRBV19; J: TRBJ1-1; D: -; size: -
CDR3: CASRVPARGPMNTEAFF; DNA: TGTGCCAGTAGAGTACCGGCTCGCGGGCCCATGAACACTGAAGCTTTCTTT; V: TRBV19; J: TRBJ1-1; D: -; size: -
CDR3: CASRVGAPNTEAFF; DNA: TGTGCCAGCCGAGTAGGGGCCCCGAACACTGAAGCTTTCTTT; V: TRBV19; J: TRBJ1-1; D: -; size: -
CDR3: CASSSGQEPPEAFF; DNA: TGTGCCAGCAGCTCCGGACAGGAGCCACCTGAAGCTTTCTTT; V: TRBV7-9; J: TRBJ1-1; D: TRBD1; size: -
CDR3: CASSFSTGARTGELFF; DNA: TGTGCCAGCAGCTTCTCGACAGGGGCCCGCACCGGGGAGCTGTTTTTT; V: TRBV7-2; J: TRBJ2-2; D: TRBD1; size: -
CDR3: CASSPKLYRGSSEKLFF; DNA: TGTGCCAGTAGTCCCAAACTATACCGGGGGAGTAGTGAAAAACTGTTTTTT; V: TRBV19; J: TRBJ1-4; D: -; size: -
CDR3: CASSRGGNEQFF; DNA: TGTGCCAGCAGCCGAGGAGGGAATGAGCAGTTCTTC; V: TRBV7-8; J: TRBJ2-1; D: -; size: -
CDR3: CASSQEPVSNQPQHF; DNA: TGCGCCAGCAGCCAAGAACCGGTGAGCAATCAGCCCCAGCATTTT; V: TRBV4-1; J: TRBJ1-5; D: -; size: few
CDR3: CASSVDITTGGRTDTQYF; DNA: TGTGCCAGCAGCGTAGATATCACGACAGGGGGCCGCACAGATACGCAGTATTTT; V: TRBV9; J: TRBJ2-3; D: TRBD1; size: -
CDR3: CASSPEGGTDTQYF; DNA: TGTGCCAGCAGCCCAGAGGGCGGCACAGATACGCAGTATTTT; V: TRBV6-4; J: TRBJ2-3; D: -; size: few
CDR3: CAISDGGGTDTQYF; DNA: TGTGCCATCAGTGACGGGGGAGGCACAGATACGCAGTATTTT; V: TRBV10-3; J: TRBJ2-3; D: -; size: -
CDR3: CASSLPGQAPNEQFF; DNA: TGTGCCAGCAGTTTACCGGGACAGGCTCCCAATGAGCAGTTCTTC; V: TRBV27; J: TRBJ2-1; D: TRBD1; size: -
CDR3: CASSTLDRGDEQFF; DNA: TGTGCCAGTAGTACCCTGGACAGGGGGGATGAGCAGTTCTTC; V: TRBV19; J: TRBJ2-1; D: TRBD1; size: -
CDR3: CASSIQGDAEAFF; DNA: TGTGCCAGCAGCATTCAGGGGGACGCTGAAGCTTTCTTT; V: TRBV5-8; J: TRBJ1-1; D: TRBD1; size: -
CDR3: CASSEFGSGGELFF; DNA: TGTGCCAGCAGTGAATTCGGATCGGGCGGGGAGCTGTTTTTT; V: TRBV25-1; J: TRBJ2-2; D: -; size: -
CDR3: CASTPGGRTNTEAFF; DNA: TGTGCCAGTACCCCAGGGGGCAGAACAAACACTGAAGCTTTCTTT; V: TRBV19; J: TRBJ1-1; D: TRBD1; size: -
CDR3: CASSPAMSGTVNTEAFF; DNA: TGTGCCAGCAGCCCGGCCATGAGCGGGACGGTGAACACTGAAGCTTTCTTT; V: TRBV7-9; J: TRBJ1-1; D: -; size: -
CDR3: CASRHARGVWTEAFF; DNA: TGTGCCAGCAGGCATGCTCGGGGAGTATGGACTGAAGCTTTCTTT; V: TRBV11-2; J: TRBJ1-1; D: -; size: -
CDR3: CATKTVYNSPLHF; DNA: TGTGCCACGAAGACAGTTTATAATTCACCCCTCCACTTT; V: TRBV6-1; J: TRBJ1-6; D: -; size: few
CDR3: CASGPTGQGTMSAPQHF; DNA: TGTGCTAGTGGACCAACCGGACAGGGGACGATGTCCGCGCCCCAGCATTTT; V: TRBV12-5; J: TRBJ1-5; D: TRBD1; size: -
CDR3: CASSLGWGEYF; DNA: TGTGCCAGCAGCTTAGGGTGGGGCGAGTATTTT; V: TRBV11-2; J: TRBJ2-3; D: -; size: -
CDR3: CASRGRKGTEAFF; DNA: TGTGCCAGCAGAGGCAGGAAAGGTACTGAAGCTTTCTTT; V: TRBV7-9; J: TRBJ1-1; D: -; size: -
CDR3: CASSVFSPSGGGEKLFF; DNA: TGTGCCAGCAGCGTTTTCTCCCCCTCGGGGGGGGGAGAAAAACTGTTTTTT; V: TRBV7-9; J: TRBJ1-4; D: -; size: -
CDR3: CASSEVRAAVSGNTIYF; DNA: TGTGCCAGCAGTGAAGTCAGGGCCGCCGTCTCTGGAAACACCATATATTTT; V: TRBV2; J: TRBJ1-3; D: -; size: -
CDR3: CASSSNPGDSYEQYF; DNA: TGTGCCAGCAGTAGTAATCCAGGGGACTCCTACGAGCAGTACTTC; V: TRBV6-5; J: TRBJ2-7; D: -; size: -